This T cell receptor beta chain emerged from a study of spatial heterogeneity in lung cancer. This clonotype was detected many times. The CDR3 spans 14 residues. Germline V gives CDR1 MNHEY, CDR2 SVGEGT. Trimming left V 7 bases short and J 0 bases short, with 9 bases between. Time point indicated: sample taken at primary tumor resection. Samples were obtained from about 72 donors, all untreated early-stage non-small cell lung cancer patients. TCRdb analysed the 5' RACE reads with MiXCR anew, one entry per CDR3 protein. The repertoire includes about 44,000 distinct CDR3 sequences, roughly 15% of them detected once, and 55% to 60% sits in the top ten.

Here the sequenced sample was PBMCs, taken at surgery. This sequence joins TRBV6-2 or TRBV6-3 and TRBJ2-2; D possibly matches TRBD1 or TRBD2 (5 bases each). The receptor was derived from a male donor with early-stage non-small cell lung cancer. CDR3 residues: CASTMGANTGELFF. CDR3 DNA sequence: TGTGCCAGCACCATGGGGGCGAACACCGGGGAGCTGTTTTTT.